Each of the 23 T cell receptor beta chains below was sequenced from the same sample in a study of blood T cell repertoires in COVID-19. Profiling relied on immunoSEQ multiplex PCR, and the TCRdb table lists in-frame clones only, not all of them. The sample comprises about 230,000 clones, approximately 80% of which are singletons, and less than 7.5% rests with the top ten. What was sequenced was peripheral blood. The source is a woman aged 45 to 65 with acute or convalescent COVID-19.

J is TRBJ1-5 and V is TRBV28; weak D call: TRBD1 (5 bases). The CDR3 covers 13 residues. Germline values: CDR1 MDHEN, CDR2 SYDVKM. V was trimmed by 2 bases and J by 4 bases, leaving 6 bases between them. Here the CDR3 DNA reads TGTGCCAGCAGTTTAAAGGGGAATCAGCCCCAGCATTTT. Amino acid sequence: CASSLKGNQPQHF.

For the CDR3, the DNA is TGTGCCATCAGTGTGACAGGGACGGACTATGGCTACACCTTC. Its translation: CAISVTGTDYGYTF. V and J are TRBV10-3 and TRBJ1-2, with 7 nucleotides matching TRBD1. CDR3 length: 14 amino acids. Germline assignment: CDR1 ENHRY and CDR2 SYGVKD. V lost 4 bases and J lost 3; bases outside the gene matches: 5.

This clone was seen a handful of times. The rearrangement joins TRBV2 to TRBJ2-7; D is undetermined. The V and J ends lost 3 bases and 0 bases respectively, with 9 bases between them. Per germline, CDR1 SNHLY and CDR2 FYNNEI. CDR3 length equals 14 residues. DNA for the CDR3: TGTGCCAGCAGTGACAGGTCAAGCTCCTACGAGCAGTACTTC. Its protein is CASSDRSSSYEQYF.

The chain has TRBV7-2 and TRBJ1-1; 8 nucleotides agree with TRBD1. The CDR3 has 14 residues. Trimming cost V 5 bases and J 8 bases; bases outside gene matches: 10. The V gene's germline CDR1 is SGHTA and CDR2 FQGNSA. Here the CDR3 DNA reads TGTGCCAGCAGCCCCCGGCCAGGGGGCGCCGAAGCTTTCTTT. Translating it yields CASSPRPGGAEAFF.

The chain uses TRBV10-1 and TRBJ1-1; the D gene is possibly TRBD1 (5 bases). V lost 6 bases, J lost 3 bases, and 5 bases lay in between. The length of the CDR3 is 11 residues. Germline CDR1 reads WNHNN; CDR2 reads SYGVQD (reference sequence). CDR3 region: CASRGDTEAFF. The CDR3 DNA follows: TGCGCCAGCAGAGGGGACACTGAAGCTTTCTTT.

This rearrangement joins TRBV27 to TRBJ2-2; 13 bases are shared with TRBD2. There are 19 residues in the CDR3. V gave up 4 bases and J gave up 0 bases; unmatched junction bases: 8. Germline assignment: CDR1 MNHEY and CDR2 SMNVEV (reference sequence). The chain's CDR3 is CASSSPGLAGPTNTGELFF. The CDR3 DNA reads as TGTGCCAGCAGTTCACCGGGACTAGCGGGACCAACGAACACCGGGGAGCTGTTTTTT.

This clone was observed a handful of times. Written as DNA, the CDR3 is TGTGCCAGTAGTAGCGGCCGGGACAGGGGGGACACTGAAGCTTTCTTT. It specifies CASSSGRDRGDTEAFF. The chain has TRBV19 and TRBJ1-1; 11 nucleotides align to TRBD1. This CDR3 is 16 amino acids long. Trimming at V came to 4 bases and at J to 3 bases, leaving 7 bases not matched to a gene. The germline CDR1 and CDR2 sequences are LNHDA and SQIVND (reference sequence).

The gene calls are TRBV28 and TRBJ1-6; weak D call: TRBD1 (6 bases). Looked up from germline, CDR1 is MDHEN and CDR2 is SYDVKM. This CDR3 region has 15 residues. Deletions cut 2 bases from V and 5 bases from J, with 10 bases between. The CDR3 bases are TGTGCCAGCAGTTTACAGGGGTTTGATAATTCACCCCTCCACTTT. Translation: CASSLQGFDNSPLHF.

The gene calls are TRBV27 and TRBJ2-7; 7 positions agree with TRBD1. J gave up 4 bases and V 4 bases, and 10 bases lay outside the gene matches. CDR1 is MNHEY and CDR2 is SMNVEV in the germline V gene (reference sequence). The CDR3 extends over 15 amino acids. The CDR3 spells CASSYRGQGVYEQYF. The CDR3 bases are TGTGCCAGCAGTTACCGGGGCCAGGGGGTGTACGAGCAGTACTTC.

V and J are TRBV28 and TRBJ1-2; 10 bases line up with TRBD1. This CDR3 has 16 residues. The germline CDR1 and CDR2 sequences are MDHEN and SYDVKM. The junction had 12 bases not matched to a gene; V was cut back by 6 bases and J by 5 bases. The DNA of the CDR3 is TGTGCCAGCAGCACCGGGGGATGGGACAGGGGTTATGGCTACACCTTC. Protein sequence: CASSTGGWDRGYGYTF.

CDR3 loop: CASSPGLGRTGELFF. The DNA of the CDR3 is TGCGCCAGCAGCCCGGGACTAGGTCGCACCGGGGAGCTGTTTTTT. J is TRBJ2-2 and V is TRBV4-3; 8 bases agree with TRBD2. After removal of 4 bases from V and 4 bases from J, the junction contained 5 bases not matched to a gene. Per germline, CDR1 LGHNA and CDR2 YSLEER. This CDR3 has 15 amino acids.

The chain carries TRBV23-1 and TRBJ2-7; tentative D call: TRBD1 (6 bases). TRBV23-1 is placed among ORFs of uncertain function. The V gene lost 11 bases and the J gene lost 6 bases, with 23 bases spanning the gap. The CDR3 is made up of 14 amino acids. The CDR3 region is CAGKTGTPTIEQYF. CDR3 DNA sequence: TGCGCCGGCAAAACCGGGACACCTACCATCGAGCAGTACTTC.

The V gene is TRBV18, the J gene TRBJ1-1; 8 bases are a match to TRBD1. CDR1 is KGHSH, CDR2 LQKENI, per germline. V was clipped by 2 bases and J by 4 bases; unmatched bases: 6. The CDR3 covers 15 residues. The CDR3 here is CASSPAPGGVTEAFF. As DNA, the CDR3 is TGTGCCAGCTCACCAGCGCCAGGGGGCGTCACTGAAGCTTTCTTT.

The CDR3 sequence: CASSQGEIQGAYGYTF. The CDR3 DNA follows: TGCGCCAGCAGCCAAGGAGAGATTCAGGGGGCGTATGGCTACACCTTC. This chain connects TRBV4-1 to TRBJ1-2; 8 bases align to TRBD1. CDR1 and CDR2 from the germline V gene are MGHRA and YSYEKL. V lost 1 base to trimming and J lost 5 bases; unmatched junction nucleotides: 9. The CDR3 is 16 residues long.

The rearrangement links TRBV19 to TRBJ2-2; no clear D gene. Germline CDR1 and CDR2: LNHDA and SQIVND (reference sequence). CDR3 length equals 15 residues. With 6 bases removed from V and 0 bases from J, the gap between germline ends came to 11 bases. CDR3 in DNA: TGTGCCAGTAGGATCCAGGTCGCGAACACCGGGGAGCTGTTTTTT. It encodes CASRIQVANTGELFF.

CDR3 region: CASLGQGGEQYF. The DNA for the CDR3 is TGTGCCAGCCTGGGACAGGGCGGGGAGCAGTACTTC. J is TRBJ2-7 and V is TRBV2; 9 nucleotides agree with TRBD1. The trim removed 8 bases at V and 7 bases at J, leaving 6 bases unmatched. Germline CDR1 and CDR2: SNHLY and FYNNEI. The CDR3 contains 12 residues.

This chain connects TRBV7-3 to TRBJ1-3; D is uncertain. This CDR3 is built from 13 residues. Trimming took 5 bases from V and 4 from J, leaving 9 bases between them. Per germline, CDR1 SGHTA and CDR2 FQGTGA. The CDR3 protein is CASSPSLGNTIYF. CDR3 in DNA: TGTGCCAGCAGCCCCTCACTCGGAAACACCATATATTTT. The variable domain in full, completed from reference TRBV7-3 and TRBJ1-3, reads GAGVSQTPSNKVTEKGKYVELRCDPISGHTALYWYRQSLGQGPEFLIYFQGTGAADDSGLPNDRFFAVRPEGSVSTLKIQRTERGDSAVYLCASSPSLGNTIYFGEGSWLTVV.

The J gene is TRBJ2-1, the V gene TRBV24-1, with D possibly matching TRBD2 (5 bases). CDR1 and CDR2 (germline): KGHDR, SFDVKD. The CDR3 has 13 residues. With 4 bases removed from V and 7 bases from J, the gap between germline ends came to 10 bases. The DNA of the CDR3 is TGTGCCACCAGTGAGGACTTAGGGAATGAGCAGTTCTTC. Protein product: CATSEDLGNEQFF.

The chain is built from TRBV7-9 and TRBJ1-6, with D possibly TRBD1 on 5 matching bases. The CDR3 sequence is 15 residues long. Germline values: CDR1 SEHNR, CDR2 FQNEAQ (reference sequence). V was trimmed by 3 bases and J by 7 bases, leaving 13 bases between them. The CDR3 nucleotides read TGTGCCAGCAGCTTTGACGGACAAAGGAATTCACCCCTCCACTTT. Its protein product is CASSFDGQRNSPLHF.

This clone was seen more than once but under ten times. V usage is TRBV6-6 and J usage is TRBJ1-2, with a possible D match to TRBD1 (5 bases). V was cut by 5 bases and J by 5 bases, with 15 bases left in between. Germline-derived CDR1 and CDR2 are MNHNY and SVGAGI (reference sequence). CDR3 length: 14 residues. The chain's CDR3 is CASSQDTDMYGYTF. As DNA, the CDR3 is TGTGCCAGCAGTCAAGACACGGACATGTATGGCTACACCTTC.

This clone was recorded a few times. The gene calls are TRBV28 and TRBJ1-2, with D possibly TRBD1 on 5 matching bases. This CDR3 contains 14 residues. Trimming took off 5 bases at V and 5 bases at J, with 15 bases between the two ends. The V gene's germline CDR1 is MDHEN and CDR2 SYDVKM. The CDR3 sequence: CASSPRAALYGYTF. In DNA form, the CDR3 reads TGTGCCAGCAGTCCCAGGGCAGCCTTATATGGCTACACCTTC.

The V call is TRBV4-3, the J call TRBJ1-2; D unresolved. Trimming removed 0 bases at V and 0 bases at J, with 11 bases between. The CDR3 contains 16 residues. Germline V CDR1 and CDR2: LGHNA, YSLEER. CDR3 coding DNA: TGCGCCAGCAGCCAAGATTGGGCGGGAGCTAACTATGGCTACACCTTC. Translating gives CASSQDWAGANYGYTF.

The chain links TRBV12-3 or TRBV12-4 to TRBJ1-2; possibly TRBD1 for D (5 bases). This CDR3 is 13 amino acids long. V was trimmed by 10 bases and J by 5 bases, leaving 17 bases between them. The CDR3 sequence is CATRVGGAYGYTF. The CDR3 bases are TGTGCCACTCGAGTGGGGGGTGCGTATGGCTACACCTTC.